The sequence of this TCR beta chain was determined in a study of Graves' ophthalmopathy and Graves' hyperthyroidism. Study-wide points: Sensitivity of about 70% and specificity of less than 85% were achieved by the model that predicted ophthalmopathy progression.

Researchers took RNA transcripts and amplified TCR beta CDR3 regions from them. HTBI primers were used in a first-round RT-PCR, which preceded a second-round multiplex PCR. TCRdb fed the multiplex PCR reads into MiXCR, producing one record per CDR3 protein. The profile covers over a million distinct CDR3 sequences, with about 38% appearing a single time and over 8.5% taken by the ten largest. The sample holds a few counts of this clonotype. As yet, its antigen is unknown. Trimming stripped 4 bases from V and 3 bases from J, with 14 bases between. The V gene's germline CDR1 is DFQATT and CDR2 SNEGSKA (reference sequence). This CDR3 region has 14 residues. Clinicians diagnosed using symptoms, serum thyroxine, TRAb, thyroid ultrasound and orbital computed tomography.

The source is an adult man with Graves' hyperthyroidism. This chain links TRBV20-1 with TRBJ2-3, with a possible D match to TRBD2 (6 bases). Sequenced material: peripheral blood or thyroid tissue (not recorded which). This chain's CDR3 is CSAIDSGGTDTQYF. CDR3 DNA: TGCAGTGCTATAGATAGCGGAGGTACAGATACGCAGTATTTT.